The 8 T cell receptor beta chains given below trace back to one sample, sequenced in a study of cytomegalovirus exposure and HLA in healthy donors. The table came from immunoSEQ multiplex PCR; TCRdb's copy has only in-frame clones and leaves some out. This sample has about 120,000 clones, with 85% found just once. The sequencing sample was made of PBMCs. The source is a woman aged 25 to 45 in good health and CMV-seronegative.

This clone was observed a few times. This chain connects TRBV19 to TRBJ1-5; 8 bases agree with TRBD1. V shed 8 bases, J shed 3 bases, and the junction held 6 bases outside the gene matches. CDR3 length: 14 amino acids. From germline, CDR1 is LNHDA and CDR2 SQIVND (reference sequence). The CDR3 DNA follows: TGTGCCAGTGGGGAGGGACAGGACAATCAGCCCCAGCATTTT. Translating gives CASGEGQDNQPQHF.

This clone came up a few times. The rearrangement links TRBV7-2 to TRBJ2-7; 13 bases are a match to TRBD2. Germline-derived CDR1 and CDR2 are SGHTA and FQGNSA. This CDR3 contains 16 residues. The V segment lost 3 bases and the J segment 1 base; nucleotides outside the gene matches: 3. The CDR3 DNA sequence: TGTGCCAGCAGCTTTCCGGGACTAGCGGGGTCCTACGAGCAGTACTTC. Translated, it gives CASSFPGLAGSYEQYF.

The chain uses TRBV5-1 and TRBJ1-1; TRBD1 might be the D (5 bases). The CDR3 covers 13 residues. Germline V gives CDR1 SGHRS, CDR2 YFSETQ. Trimming stripped 4 bases from V and 6 bases from J, with 13 bases between. CDR3 nucleotide sequence: TGCGCCAGCAGCGGGGCAGGGTTTGCTGAAGCTTTCTTT. Translation gives CASSGAGFAEAFF.

This chain joins TRBV7-2 and TRBJ1-1, with D hard to call. V was clipped by 0 bases and J by 0 bases, with 5 bases between them. This CDR3 has 14 residues. Germline V gene sequence: CDR1 SGHTA, CDR2 FQGNSA. CDR3 sequence (DNA): TGTGCCAGCAGCTTAGCCCCCATGAACACTGAAGCTTTCTTT. It is translated as CASSLAPMNTEAFF.

This clone was recorded only once. The chain has TRBV4-3 and TRBJ1-2; TRBD1 is a possible D gene (6 bases). Trimming removed 3 bases at V and 6 bases at J, with 20 bases between. CDR1 LGHNA and CDR2 YSLEER come from the germline V gene. The CDR3 is made up of 16 amino acids. The CDR3, as DNA: TGCGCCAGCAGCCAGGGGGGGGCGTGGAGCGGAGATGGCTACACCTTC. It encodes CASSQGGAWSGDGYTF.

The chain carries TRBV19 and TRBJ2-2, with D possibly matching TRBD2 (5 bases). This CDR3 region has 14 residues. Trimming left V 3 bases short and J 6 bases short, with 11 bases between. Germline-derived CDR1 and CDR2 are LNHDA and SQIVND (reference sequence). The CDR3: CASSIGSQAGELFF. The CDR3 DNA reads TGTGCCAGTAGTATTGGGAGTCAGGCCGGGGAGCTGTTTTTT.

This sequence joins TRBV18 and TRBJ1-3, with 7 bases fitting TRBD1. Trimming took 3 bases from V and 4 from J; bases not matched to a gene: 15. Germline CDR1 reads KGHSH; CDR2 reads LQKENI. The CDR3 is 18 amino acids. For the CDR3, the DNA is TGTGCCAGCTCACCCTCCGGGACAGCCTATTATATGGGAAACACCATATATTTT. It encodes CASSPSGTAYYMGNTIYF.

This clone was detected once. The V gene is TRBV5-1, the J gene TRBJ1-6; 7 bases agree with TRBD1. V lost 0 bases, J lost 7 bases, and 1 base stayed unmatched. This CDR3 comprises 14 residues. Germline lookup yields CDR1 SGHRS and CDR2 YFSETQ. In DNA form, the CDR3 reads TGCGCCAGCAGCTTGGGGGACAGAAATTCACCCCTCCACTTT. Translating it yields CASSLGDRNSPLHF.